One sample yielded the 15 T cell receptor beta chains listed below, sequenced in a study of blood T cells in healthy people across ages. For the second PCR, which ran for roughly 6 to 11 cycles, a sample-barcoded 5' primer and a J-beta primer mix were used. TCRdb independently ran MiXCR on the 5' RACE reads; one entry per CDR3 protein. The repertoire holds around 1,600,000 distinct CDR3 sequences, with roughly 43% as singletons. Sequencing input: blood. Receptors originate from a woman between 18 and 30 years old in good health.

The chain combines TRBV20-1 with TRBJ2-5; a weak D match, TRBD1 (7 bases). From germline, CDR1 is DFQATT and CDR2 SNEGSKA (reference sequence). V was pared by 6 bases and J by 7 bases, with 18 bases between. The CDR3 is made up of 13 amino acids. CDR3 loop: CSAVQGRRGTQYF. The CDR3 nucleotides are TGCAGTGCGGTACAGGGGAGGCGCGGGACCCAGTACTTC.

This clonotype was counted between two and nine times. The CDR3 protein is CSSERARDYGYTF. The CDR3 bases are TGCAGCTCTGAGCGGGCCAGAGACTATGGCTACACCTTC. This chain uses TRBV29-1 with TRBJ1-2; D not resolved. The CDR3 is made up of 13 amino acids. CDR1 SQVTM and CDR2 ANQGSEA come from the germline V gene. V was shortened by 8 bases and J by 3 bases, with 16 bases between the two germline ends.

The chain carries TRBV7-2 and TRBJ2-1, with unresolved D. This CDR3 region has 15 residues. Per germline, CDR1 SGHTA and CDR2 FQGNSA. V lost 3 bases to trimming and J lost 0 bases, with 9 bases between them. CDR3 sequence (DNA): TGTGCCAGCAGCTTTATCCCGACCTCCTACAATGAGCAGTTCTTC. Amino acid sequence: CASSFIPTSYNEQFF. The entire variable domain, with the rest obtained from reference TRBV7-2 and TRBJ2-1, is as follows: GAGVSQSPSNKVTEKGKDVELRCDPISGHTALYWYRQSLGQGLEFLIYFQGNSAPDKSGLPSDRFSAERTGGSVSTLTIQRTQQEDSAVYLCASSFIPTSYNEQFFGPGTRLTVL.

The rearrangement uses TRBV27 and TRBJ1-2; a possible D gene is TRBD1 (5 bases). CDR3 length: 13 amino acids. Trimming cost V 6 bases and J 4 bases, with 12 bases left between them. CDR1 and CDR2 (germline): MNHEY, SMNVEV (reference sequence). CDR3 in amino acids: CASRPRGGYGYTF. The CDR3 region has the DNA TGTGCCAGCAGACCCCGGGGCGGCTATGGCTACACCTTC.

In its sample, this clonotype was seen a few times. V gene TRBV20-1 combines with J gene TRBJ2-3; tentatively, D is TRBD2 (5 bases). This CDR3 contains 13 residues. Germline CDR1 and CDR2: DFQATT and SNEGSKA (reference sequence). Between the trimmed V and J ends, which lost 6 bases and 8 bases, there was a span of 18 bases. CDR3 coding DNA: TGCAGTGCCAGAACGCCGGGGTTGAGTACGCAGTATTTT. This codes for CSARTPGLSTQYF.

This chain joins TRBV11-3 and TRBJ2-2; maybe TRBD1 (6 bases). V was shortened by 5 bases and J by 7 bases, with 11 bases between the two germline ends. Per germline, CDR1 SGHNT and CDR2 YENEEA. This CDR3 is 13 amino acids long. CDR3 DNA: TGTGCCAGCAGCCCCACAGGGTTCGGGGAGCTGTTTTTT. It is translated as CASSPTGFGELFF.

This clonotype was detected a few times. The chain carries TRBV29-1 and TRBJ1-1; D gene unclear. CDR3 length: 14 amino acids. CDR1 SQVTM and CDR2 ANQGSEA come from the germline V gene. Trimming took 4 bases from V and 4 from J, leaving 16 bases between them. CDR3 bases: TGCAGCGTTGTTTTTATGTCAGGCCCCACTGAAGCTTTCTTT. Protein product: CSVVFMSGPTEAFF.

Comments on this clonotype: Germline is not matched at one junction end, which may reflect a read error. The chain links TRBV10-3 to TRBJ1-1, with D hard to call. Per germline, CDR1 ENHRY and CDR2 SYGVKD. The length of the CDR3 is 12 residues. CDR3 bases: TGTGCCGTCAGTTCAAAGGGCACTGAAGCTTTCTTT. Translated: CAVSSKGTEAFF.

The V call is TRBV29-1, the J call TRBJ2-1; 8 bases line up with TRBD1. The CDR3 has 14 residues. Germline CDR1 SQVTM, CDR2 ANQGSEA. V lost 4 bases, J lost 10 bases, and 12 bases stayed unmatched. The CDR3 sequence is CSVGQGTFNYEQFF. Written as DNA, the CDR3 is TGCAGCGTTGGACAGGGGACGTTCAACTACGAGCAGTTCTTC.

The V call is TRBV27, the J call TRBJ2-1; 9 nucleotides match TRBD2. J lost 7 bases, V lost 6 bases, and 7 bases had no gene match. Germline V CDR1 and CDR2: MNHEY, SMNVEV (reference sequence). The length of the CDR3 is 14 residues. CDR3 in amino acids: CASSAGGRRNEQFF. In DNA, the CDR3 is TGTGCCAGCAGCGCGGGAGGGCGAAGAAATGAGCAGTTCTTC.

There are a few counts of this clonotype. The chain combines TRBV20-1 with TRBJ2-5; no reliable D call. The CDR3 covers 12 residues. V was cut by 0 bases and J by 11 bases, with 13 bases left in between. Germline V gene data show CDR1 as DFQATT and CDR2 as SNEGSKA (reference sequence). The CDR3 is CSARDIGDEQYF. The CDR3 DNA sequence: TGCAGTGCTAGAGATATTGGGGATGAGCAGTACTTC.

This clonotype was recorded a few times. This chain uses TRBV29-1 with TRBJ1-1; TRBD1 agrees at 9 bases. The CDR3 is made up of 14 amino acids. CDR1 and CDR2 (germline): SQVTM, ANQGSEA. With 5 bases clipped from V and 3 bases from J, the junction kept 7 bases outside the gene matches. The CDR3 sequence: CSVRDRVYDTEAFF. DNA of the CDR3: TGCAGCGTTCGGGACAGGGTTTATGACACTGAAGCTTTCTTT. Supplemented by reference TRBV29-1 and TRBJ1-1, the full variable domain reads SAVISQKPSRDICQRGTSLTIQCQVDSQVTMMFWYRQQPGQSLTLIATANQGSEATYESGFVIDKFPISRPNLTFSTLTVSNMSPEDSSIYLCSVRDRVYDTEAFFGQGTRLTVV.

This clonotype was recorded a few times. The chain carries TRBV7-2 and TRBJ2-1; TRBD2 aligns across 11 bases. The trim removed 1 base at V and 3 bases at J, leaving 5 bases unmatched. This CDR3 has 17 amino acids. CDR1 is SGHTA, CDR2 FQGNSA, per germline. The CDR3 region has the DNA TGTGCCAGCAGCTTAGGTGGGACTAGCGGATTCTACAATGAGCAGTTCTTC. Translation gives CASSLGGTSGFYNEQFF.

This clonotype has just a few counts. V and J are TRBV19 and TRBJ1-2, with 7 bases lining up with TRBD1. V lost 9 bases, J lost 4 bases, and 14 bases stayed unmatched. Germline V gene lookup returns CDR1 LNHDA and CDR2 SQIVND (reference sequence). This CDR3 comprises 15 residues. CDR3: CASTRPGQASYGYTF. CDR3 nucleotide sequence: TGTGCCAGCACTCGCCCCGGACAGGCGAGCTATGGCTACACCTTC.

This clonotype has only a few counts. The chain employs TRBV5-1 and TRBJ1-2; D not certain. Germline V gives CDR1 SGHRS, CDR2 YFSETQ. The CDR3 consists of 12 residues. V was pared by 4 bases and J by 8 bases, with 12 bases between. CDR3 sequence: CASSPSGRGYTF. The CDR3 DNA is TGCGCCAGCAGCCCGTCCGGGCGGGGCTACACCTTC.